This T cell receptor beta chain was sequenced in a study of CD8 T cells in ankylosing spondylitis. TCRdb recomputed calls from the 5' RACE reads with MiXCR, one row per CDR3 protein. The table includes roughly 230,000 distinct CDR3 sequences, over 15% detected once. Germline assignment: CDR1 LGHNA and CDR2 YNFKEQ. This CDR3 has 15 amino acids. Trimming cost V 0 bases and J 0 bases, with 8 bases left between them. The table lists this clonotype with a few counts. The chain employs TRBV4-2 and TRBJ1-1; D is uncertain. The sample comprised blood, either unsorted or a sorted T cell fraction (not recorded which). The receptor comes from a male donor with ankylosing spondylitis or in good health (not recorded which). The CDR3 region is CASSQDLDMNTEAFF. DNA for the CDR3: TGTGCCAGCAGCCAAGATCTCGACATGAACACTGAAGCTTTCTTT.